A selection of T cell receptor beta chains follows, all from one sample in a study of blood T cell repertoires in COVID-19. Profiled with immunoSEQ multiplex PCR; TCRdb holds only in-frame clones, not every one. The table records nearly 250,000 clones, around 88% of them present only once. Sequencing input: peripheral blood. Receptor source: a woman at least 80 years old with COVID-19, enrolled during active disease. Both conserved end residues are part of each CDR3. A D gene is named only where the DNA matches it firmly. Size is stated for part of the rows, as once, few or many counts, or as a class when the clone is expanded.

clone_size: -
j_call: TRBJ1-1
d_call: TRBD1
v_call: TRBV18
cdr3_aa: CASSPMTGGKGEAFF
cdr3_nt: TGTGCCAGCTCACCAATGACAGGGGGCAAAGGTGAAGCTTTCTTT

clone_size: -
j_call: TRBJ2-3
d_call: -
v_call: TRBV9
cdr3_aa: CASSVGPGDTQYF
cdr3_nt: TGTGCCAGCAGCGTAGGGCCGGGAGATACGCAGTATTTT

clone_size: -
j_call: TRBJ1-3
d_call: TRBD1
v_call: TRBV2
cdr3_aa: CASSTGTGSGNTIYF
cdr3_nt: TGTGCCAGCAGTACCGGGACAGGCTCTGGAAACACCATATATTTT

clone_size: -
j_call: TRBJ2-5
d_call: -
v_call: TRBV5-1
cdr3_aa: CASSFGGEETQYF
cdr3_nt: TGCGCCAGCAGCTTTGGAGGGGAGGAGACCCAGTACTTC

clone_size: once
j_call: TRBJ2-5
d_call: -
v_call: TRBV29-1
cdr3_aa: CSARTGRHLQETQYF
cdr3_nt: TGCAGCGCACGGACGGGAAGGCATCTGCAAGAGACCCAGTACTTC

clone_size: -
j_call: TRBJ1-2
d_call: TRBD1
v_call: TRBV12-3/TRBV12-4
cdr3_aa: CATQDRVAGYTF
cdr3_nt: TGTGCCACCCAGGACAGGGTAGCTGGCTACACCTTC

clone_size: once
j_call: TRBJ2-3
d_call: TRBD2
v_call: TRBV28
cdr3_aa: CASSGTTTDTQYF
cdr3_nt: TGTGCCAGCAGTGGGACTACCACAGATACGCAGTATTTT

clone_size: -
j_call: TRBJ1-4
d_call: TRBD1
v_call: TRBV14
cdr3_aa: CASSQGETGRLFF
cdr3_nt: TGTGCCAGCAGCCAAGGCGAGACAGGGAGGCTGTTTTTT

clone_size: -
j_call: TRBJ1-2
d_call: TRBD1
v_call: TRBV6-5
cdr3_aa: CASSRPDRVGYGYTF
cdr3_nt: TGTGCCAGCAGCCGTCCGGACAGGGTGGGCTATGGCTACACCTTC

clone_size: -
j_call: TRBJ2-5
d_call: TRBD2
v_call: TRBV5-1
cdr3_aa: CASTLPGRGGRGETQYF
cdr3_nt: TGCGCCAGCACCCTTCCGGGGCGGGGGGGCCGCGGGGAGACCCAGTACTTC

clone_size: -
j_call: TRBJ1-6
d_call: -
v_call: TRBV7-8
cdr3_aa: CASSLARLSYNSPLHF
cdr3_nt: TGTGCCAGCAGCTTAGCGAGGTTATCGTATAATTCACCCCTCCACTTT

clone_size: -
j_call: TRBJ2-7
d_call: TRBD1
v_call: TRBV28
cdr3_aa: CASLPTGQGRYEQYF
cdr3_nt: TGTGCCAGCCTCCCAACGGGACAGGGGCGCTACGAGCAGTACTTC

clone_size: once
j_call: TRBJ2-4
d_call: -
v_call: TRBV5-1
cdr3_aa: CASSVGESKNIQYF
cdr3_nt: TGCGCCAGCAGCGTGGGAGAGTCCAAAAACATTCAGTACTTC

clone_size: -
j_call: TRBJ2-5
d_call: TRBD1
v_call: TRBV9
cdr3_aa: CASSVGDRVQTQYF
cdr3_nt: TGTGCCAGCAGCGTAGGGGACAGGGTGCAGACCCAGTACTTC

clone_size: -
j_call: TRBJ1-3
d_call: -
v_call: TRBV7-2
cdr3_aa: CASSLGRGDTIYF
cdr3_nt: TGTGCCAGCAGCTTGGGGAGGGGAGACACCATATATTTT

clone_size: -
j_call: TRBJ2-6
d_call: -
v_call: TRBV9
cdr3_aa: CASSVPSGANVLTF
cdr3_nt: TGTGCCAGCAGCGTACCTTCTGGGGCCAACGTCCTGACTTTC

clone_size: once
j_call: TRBJ1-4
d_call: -
v_call: TRBV5-6
cdr3_aa: CASSLDRRGEKLFF
cdr3_nt: TGTGCCAGCAGCTTGGACAGGCGGGGGGAAAAACTGTTTTTT

clone_size: -
j_call: TRBJ2-3
d_call: -
v_call: TRBV28
cdr3_aa: CASSFPPSEDF
cdr3_nt: TGTGCCAGCAGTTTCCCCCCCAGTGAGGATTTT

clone_size: -
j_call: TRBJ2-5
d_call: -
v_call: TRBV6-5
cdr3_aa: CASRSSPGGLETQYF
cdr3_nt: TGTGCCAGCAGATCTTCGCCCGGAGGGCTAGAGACCCAGTACTTC

clone_size: once
j_call: TRBJ2-7
d_call: TRBD1
v_call: TRBV5-1
cdr3_aa: CASSLNSGQTYEQYF
cdr3_nt: TGCGCCAGCAGCTTGAATTCGGGACAGACCTACGAGCAGTACTTC

clone_size: -
j_call: TRBJ1-1
d_call: -
v_call: TRBV4-1
cdr3_aa: CASSQPWTASTEAFF
cdr3_nt: TGCGCCAGCAGCCAACCATGGACAGCGAGCACTGAAGCTTTCTTT

clone_size: -
j_call: TRBJ2-2
d_call: TRBD2
v_call: TRBV7-3
cdr3_aa: CASSQRGGLTGELFF
cdr3_nt: TGTGCCAGCAGCCAACGGGGGGGCCTGACCGGGGAGCTGTTTTTT

clone_size: -
j_call: TRBJ1-2
d_call: TRBD1
v_call: TRBV6-5
cdr3_aa: CASSSGQGNYGYTF
cdr3_nt: TGTGCCAGCAGTTCGGGACAGGGAAACTATGGCTACACCTTC

clone_size: -
j_call: TRBJ2-5
d_call: -
v_call: TRBV18
cdr3_aa: CASSEETQYF
cdr3_nt: TGTGCCAGCTCCGAGGAGACCCAGTACTTC

clone_size: -
j_call: TRBJ2-7
d_call: TRBD1
v_call: TRBV28
cdr3_aa: CASSLPGTDEQYF
cdr3_nt: TGTGCCAGCAGTTTACCCGGGACAGACGAGCAGTACTTC

clone_size: -
j_call: TRBJ2-5
d_call: TRBD2
v_call: TRBV7-6
cdr3_aa: CASSSGLAGVRETQYF
cdr3_nt: TGTGCCAGCAGCTCGGGACTAGCGGGGGTGCGGGAGACCCAGTACTTC

clone_size: -
j_call: TRBJ2-6
d_call: -
v_call: TRBV7-2
cdr3_aa: CASSLGTASGANVLTF
cdr3_nt: TGTGCCAGCAGCTTAGGAACTGCCTCTGGGGCCAACGTCCTGACTTTC

clone_size: -
j_call: TRBJ2-6
d_call: -
v_call: TRBV5-1
cdr3_aa: CASSPLGEISGANVLTF
cdr3_nt: TGCGCCAGCAGCCCTCTAGGAGAGATCTCTGGGGCCAACGTCCTGACTTTC

clone_size: -
j_call: TRBJ1-1
d_call: -
v_call: TRBV19
cdr3_aa: CASSSLWTDSPEAFF
cdr3_nt: TGTGCCAGTAGTTCGCTATGGACAGATAGCCCTGAAGCTTTCTTT

clone_size: -
j_call: TRBJ1-5
d_call: -
v_call: TRBV21-1
cdr3_aa: CASSDQGSSNQPQHF
cdr3_nt: TGTGCCAGCAGCGACCAGGGTTCTAGCAATCAGCCCCAGCATTTT

clone_size: once
j_call: TRBJ1-1
d_call: -
v_call: TRBV28
cdr3_aa: CASSLGGAGFSEAFF
cdr3_nt: TGTGCCAGCAGTTTGGGGGGGGCAGGGTTCTCTGAAGCTTTCTTT

clone_size: -
j_call: TRBJ2-5
d_call: TRBD2
v_call: TRBV28
cdr3_aa: CASSLLAGGGETQYF
cdr3_nt: TGTGCCAGCAGTCTACTAGCGGGGGGGGGAGAGACCCAGTACTTC

clone_size: -
j_call: TRBJ1-1
d_call: -
v_call: TRBV4-2
cdr3_aa: CASSQDRRGNTEAFF
cdr3_nt: TGTGCCAGCAGCCAAGATCGAAGGGGTAACACTGAAGCTTTCTTT

clone_size: -
j_call: TRBJ2-1
d_call: TRBD1
v_call: TRBV9
cdr3_aa: CASSVRSTGGRNEQFF
cdr3_nt: TGTGCCAGCAGCGTAAGGTCGACAGGGGGCCGGAATGAGCAGTTCTTC

clone_size: -
j_call: TRBJ2-5
d_call: TRBD2
v_call: TRBV6-5
cdr3_aa: CASSYAAGGETQYF
cdr3_nt: TGTGCCAGCAGTTATGCTGCGGGGGGGGAGACCCAGTACTTC

clone_size: -
j_call: TRBJ2-5
d_call: -
v_call: TRBV9
cdr3_aa: CASSVGVQGRETQYF
cdr3_nt: TGTGCCAGCAGCGTAGGCGTGCAGGGAAGAGAGACCCAGTACTTC

clone_size: -
j_call: TRBJ1-2
d_call: TRBD1
v_call: TRBV7-2
cdr3_aa: CASSLRQGDDGYTF
cdr3_nt: TGTGCCAGCAGCTTAAGACAGGGAGACGATGGCTACACCTTC

clone_size: -
j_call: TRBJ1-4
d_call: -
v_call: TRBV18
cdr3_aa: CASSQQGQNNEKLFF
cdr3_nt: TGTGCCAGCTCCCAACAGGGCCAAAATAATGAAAAACTGTTTTTT

clone_size: -
j_call: TRBJ2-7
d_call: TRBD1
v_call: TRBV28
cdr3_aa: CASMKGQGFPLIYEQYF
cdr3_nt: TGTGCCAGCATGAAGGGACAGGGCTTTCCCCTCATCTACGAGCAGTACTTC

clone_size: -
j_call: TRBJ1-2
d_call: TRBD1
v_call: TRBV18
cdr3_aa: CASSPSGQTYGYTF
cdr3_nt: TGTGCCAGCTCACCATCGGGACAGACCTATGGCTACACCTTC

clone_size: -
j_call: TRBJ1-4
d_call: TRBD1
v_call: TRBV10-3
cdr3_aa: CAIRGTGGEEKLFF
cdr3_nt: TGTGCCATCAGGGGGACAGGGGGCGAGGAAAAACTGTTTTTT

clone_size: -
j_call: TRBJ2-2
d_call: TRBD1
v_call: TRBV27
cdr3_aa: CASSRQGDTGELFF
cdr3_nt: TGTGCCAGCAGTCGACAGGGGGACACCGGGGAGCTGTTTTTT

clone_size: -
j_call: TRBJ1-3
d_call: TRBD1
v_call: TRBV7-8
cdr3_aa: CASSGQGGSGNTIYF
cdr3_nt: TGTGCCAGCAGCGGCCAGGGGGGCTCTGGAAACACCATATATTTT

clone_size: -
j_call: TRBJ1-1
d_call: -
v_call: TRBV30
cdr3_aa: CAWSYITNTEAFF
cdr3_nt: TGTGCCTGGAGTTACATTACAAACACTGAAGCTTTCTTT

clone_size: -
j_call: TRBJ2-7
d_call: -
v_call: TRBV6-5
cdr3_aa: CAISRGDSYEQYF
cdr3_nt: TGTGCCATCTCCCGCGGGGACTCCTACGAGCAGTACTTC